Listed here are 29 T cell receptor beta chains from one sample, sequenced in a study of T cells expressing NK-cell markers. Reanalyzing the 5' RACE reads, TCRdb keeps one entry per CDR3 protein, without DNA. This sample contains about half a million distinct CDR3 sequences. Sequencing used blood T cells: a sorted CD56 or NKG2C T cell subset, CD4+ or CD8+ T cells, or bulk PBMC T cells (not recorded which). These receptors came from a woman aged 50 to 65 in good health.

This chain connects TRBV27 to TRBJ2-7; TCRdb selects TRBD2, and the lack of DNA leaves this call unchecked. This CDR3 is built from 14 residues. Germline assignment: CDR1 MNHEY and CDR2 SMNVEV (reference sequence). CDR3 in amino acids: CASSLRSRAYEQYF.

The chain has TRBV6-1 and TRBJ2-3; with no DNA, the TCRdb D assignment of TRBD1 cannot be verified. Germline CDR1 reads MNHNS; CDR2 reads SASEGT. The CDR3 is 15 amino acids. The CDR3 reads CASMGGAQRGDTQYF.

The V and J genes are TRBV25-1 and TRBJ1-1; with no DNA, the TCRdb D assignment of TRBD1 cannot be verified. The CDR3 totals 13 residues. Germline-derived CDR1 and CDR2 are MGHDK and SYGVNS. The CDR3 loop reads CASSPGTGTEAFF.

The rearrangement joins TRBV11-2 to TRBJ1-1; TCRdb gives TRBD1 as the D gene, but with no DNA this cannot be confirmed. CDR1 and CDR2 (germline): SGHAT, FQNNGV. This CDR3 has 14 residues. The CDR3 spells CASSLDLGQQTAFF.

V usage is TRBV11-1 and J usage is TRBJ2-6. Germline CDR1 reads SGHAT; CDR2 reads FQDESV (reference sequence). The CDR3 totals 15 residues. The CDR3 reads CASSQTRSGANVLTF.

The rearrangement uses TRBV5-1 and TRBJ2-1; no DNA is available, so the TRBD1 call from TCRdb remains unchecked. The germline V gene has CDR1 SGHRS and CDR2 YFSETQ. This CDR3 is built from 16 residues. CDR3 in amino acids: CASSPGPGFSYNEQFF.

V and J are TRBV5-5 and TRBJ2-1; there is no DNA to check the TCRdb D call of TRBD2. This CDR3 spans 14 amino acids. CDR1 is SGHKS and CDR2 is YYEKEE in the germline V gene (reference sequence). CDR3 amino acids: CASSPAWGGNEQFF.

The CDR3 loop is CSVRFGTSGSTDTQYF. This chain joins TRBV29-1 and TRBJ2-3; lacking DNA, the TRBD2 call made by TCRdb goes unchecked. Germline values: CDR1 SQVTM, CDR2 ANQGSEA. This CDR3 comprises 16 residues.

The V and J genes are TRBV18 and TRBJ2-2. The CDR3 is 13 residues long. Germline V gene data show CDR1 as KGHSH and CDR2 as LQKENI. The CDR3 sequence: CASSPLQAGELFF.

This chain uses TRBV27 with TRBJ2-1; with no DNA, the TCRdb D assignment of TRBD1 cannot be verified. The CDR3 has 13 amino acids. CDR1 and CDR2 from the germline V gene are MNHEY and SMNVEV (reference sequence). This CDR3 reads CATLPYPRGEQFF.

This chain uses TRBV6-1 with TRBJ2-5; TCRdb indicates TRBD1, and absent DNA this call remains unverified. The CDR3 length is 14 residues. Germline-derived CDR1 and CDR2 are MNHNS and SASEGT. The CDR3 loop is CASSPWTARETQYF.

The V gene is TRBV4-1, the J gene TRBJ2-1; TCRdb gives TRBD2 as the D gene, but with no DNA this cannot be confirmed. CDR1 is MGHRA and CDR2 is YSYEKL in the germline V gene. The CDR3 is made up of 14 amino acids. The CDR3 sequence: CASSAGPSYNEQFF.

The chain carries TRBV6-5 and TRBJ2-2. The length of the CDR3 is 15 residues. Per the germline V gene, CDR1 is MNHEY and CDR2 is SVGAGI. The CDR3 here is CASRQNPTDTGELFF.

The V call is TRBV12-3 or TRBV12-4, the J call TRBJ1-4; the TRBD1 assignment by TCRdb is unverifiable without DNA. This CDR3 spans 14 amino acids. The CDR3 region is CASTTGAVGEKLFF.

The CDR3 spells CASRTTEEALAKNIQYF. V usage is TRBV12-3 or TRBV12-4 and J usage is TRBJ2-4; TCRdb picks TRBD2, but there is no DNA to check that call. The CDR3 is 17 amino acids.

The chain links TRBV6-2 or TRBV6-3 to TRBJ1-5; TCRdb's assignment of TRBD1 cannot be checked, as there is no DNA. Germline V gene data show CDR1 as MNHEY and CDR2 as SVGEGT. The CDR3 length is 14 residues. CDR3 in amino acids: CASSRGGDYQPQHF.

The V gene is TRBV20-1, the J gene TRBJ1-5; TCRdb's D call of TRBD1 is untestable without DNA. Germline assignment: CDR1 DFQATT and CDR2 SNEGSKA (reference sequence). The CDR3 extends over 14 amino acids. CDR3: CSASPGQDNQPQHF.

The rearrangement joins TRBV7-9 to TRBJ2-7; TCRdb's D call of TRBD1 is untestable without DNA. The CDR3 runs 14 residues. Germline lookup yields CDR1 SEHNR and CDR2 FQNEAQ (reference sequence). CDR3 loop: CASSPGTAPGEQYF. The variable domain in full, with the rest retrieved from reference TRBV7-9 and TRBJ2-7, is DTGVSQNPRHKITKRGQNVTFRCDPISEHNRLYWYRQTLGQGPEFLTYFQNEAQLEKSRLLSDRFSAERPKGSFSTLEIQRTEQGDSAMYLCASSPGTAPGEQYFGPGTRLTVT.

CDR3 in amino acids: CASSSSGGFNTEAFF. This chain links TRBV13 with TRBJ1-1; TCRdb calls TRBD1, which cannot be checked without DNA. Per the germline V gene, CDR1 is PRHDT and CDR2 is FYEKMQ (reference sequence). The CDR3 length is 15 residues.

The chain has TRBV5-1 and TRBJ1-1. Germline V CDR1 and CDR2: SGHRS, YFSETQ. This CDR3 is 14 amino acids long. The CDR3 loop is CASSWRDRNTEAFF.

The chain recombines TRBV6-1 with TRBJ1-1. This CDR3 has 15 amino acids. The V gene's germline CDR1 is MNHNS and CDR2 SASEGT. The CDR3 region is CASSVQPSITTEAFF.

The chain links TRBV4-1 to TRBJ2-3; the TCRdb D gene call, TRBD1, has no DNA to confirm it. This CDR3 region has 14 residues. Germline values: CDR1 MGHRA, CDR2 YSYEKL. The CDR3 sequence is CASQRGQGTDTQYF.

Here the CDR3 reads CASRYTRDEQYF. The gene calls are TRBV6-6 and TRBJ2-7; the D call from TCRdb, TRBD2, cannot be confirmed without DNA. Germline CDR1 and CDR2: MNHNY and SVGAGI (reference sequence). The CDR3 extends over 12 amino acids.

CDR3 protein: CASSLGVFGTGYGYTF. The genes are TRBV5-1 and TRBJ1-2; the TRBD1 assignment by TCRdb is unverifiable without DNA. The CDR3 spans 16 residues. From germline, CDR1 is SGHRS and CDR2 YFSETQ.

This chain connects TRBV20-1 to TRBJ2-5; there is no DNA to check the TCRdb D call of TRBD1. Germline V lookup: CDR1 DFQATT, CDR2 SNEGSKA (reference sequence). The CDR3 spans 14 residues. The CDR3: CSAMPERGRETQYF.

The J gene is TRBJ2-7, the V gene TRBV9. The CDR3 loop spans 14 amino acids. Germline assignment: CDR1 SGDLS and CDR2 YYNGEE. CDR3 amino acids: CASSVGVATYEQYF.

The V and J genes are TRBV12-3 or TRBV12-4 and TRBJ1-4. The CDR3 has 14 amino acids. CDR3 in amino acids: CASSLGHLRQKLFF.

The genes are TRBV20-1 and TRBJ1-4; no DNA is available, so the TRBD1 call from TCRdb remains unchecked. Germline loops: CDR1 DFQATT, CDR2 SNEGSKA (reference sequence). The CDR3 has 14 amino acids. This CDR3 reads CSARDRRAGEKLFF.

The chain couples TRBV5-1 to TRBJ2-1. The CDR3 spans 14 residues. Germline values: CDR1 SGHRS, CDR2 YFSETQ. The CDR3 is CASSLGVTIVEQFF.